This entry lists 7 T cell receptor beta chains sequenced from one sample in a study of T cells expressing NK-cell markers. TCRdb derives one entry per CDR3 protein from the 5' RACE reads, leaving out DNA. Its clone listing holds fewer than 550,000 distinct CDR3 sequences. Sequenced material: blood T cells: a sorted CD56 or NKG2C T cell subset, CD4+ or CD8+ T cells, or bulk PBMC T cells (not recorded which). The receptors stem from a woman aged 45-60 years in good health.

The V call is TRBV28, the J call TRBJ1-2; TCRdb outputs TRBD1, but without DNA this stays unchecked. Germline V CDR1 and CDR2: MDHEN, SYDVKM. The CDR3 extends over 15 amino acids. CDR3: CASQAPSLLNYGYTF.

V is TRBV4-2 and J is TRBJ2-1; without DNA, the TCRdb call of TRBD2 cannot be checked. CDR1 and CDR2 from the germline V gene are LGHNA and YNFKEQ. This CDR3 is built from 16 residues. The CDR3 spells CASSQGRSSGYNEQFF.

This sequence joins TRBV30 and TRBJ2-1; TCRdb lists TRBD2, though no DNA is available to test this call. Germline-derived CDR1 and CDR2 are GTSNPN and SVGIG (reference sequence). This CDR3 spans 19 amino acids. CDR3: CAWSWFLSRSSGIYNEQFF.

The chain has TRBV5-1 and TRBJ1-1; TCRdb gives TRBD1 as the D gene, but with no DNA this cannot be confirmed. CDR1 and CDR2 (germline): SGHRS, YFSETQ. CDR3 size: 14 residues. The CDR3 protein is CASSFRPGGEKAFF.

V is TRBV9 and J is TRBJ2-7; TCRdb reports TRBD1, a call that lacks DNA to check it against. CDR1 SGDLS and CDR2 YYNGEE come from the germline V gene. The CDR3 runs to 14 residues. The CDR3 loop reads CASSVGTGFDEQYF.

This CDR3 reads CASSLWDFSYEQYF. The chain has TRBV13 and TRBJ2-7; TCRdb names TRBD2, which stays unverified in the absence of DNA. The CDR3 is 14 residues long. The germline V gene encodes CDR1 PRHDT and CDR2 FYEKMQ (reference sequence).

Here the CDR3 reads CATSDLSTSGYSYNEQFF. The rearrangement uses TRBV24-1 and TRBJ2-1; TCRdb lists TRBD2, though no DNA is available to test this call. Per the germline V gene, CDR1 is KGHDR and CDR2 is SFDVKD. The CDR3 contains 18 residues.